This T cell receptor beta chain comes out of a study of cytomegalovirus exposure and HLA in healthy donors. A multiplex PCR was run with 60 Vbeta primers and 13 Jbeta primers. Study processing details: About 10 million of about 80 million unique TCR beta chains were shared, per a later count. Data came from immunoSEQ multiplex PCR; TCRdb stores just in-frame clones and leaves some out. That table gives V, J and clone size, and the DNA gave D and trimming. This table has over 80,000 clones, approximately 85% appearing once. Findings and caveats of the study: The sole available immune exposure information was CMV serostatus. Segments of the TCR beta V type were, in most cases, productive about 87% or about 30% of the time in an earlier analysis.

This CDR3 spans 12 amino acids. The germline CDR1 and CDR2 sequences are GTSNPN and SVGIG (reference sequence). V was cut by 1 base and J by 4 bases, with 6 bases left in between. Healthy donors of bone marrow made up the group. To note about this clone: What it binds is unknown.

Material for sequencing was PBMCs. The sequence derives from a man younger than 45 in good health and CMV-seropositive. The chain is built from TRBV30 and TRBJ2-3, with D unresolved. DNA for the CDR3: TGTGCCTGGAGTGCCATCCCAGATACGCAGTATTTT. Protein product: CAWSAIPDTQYF.